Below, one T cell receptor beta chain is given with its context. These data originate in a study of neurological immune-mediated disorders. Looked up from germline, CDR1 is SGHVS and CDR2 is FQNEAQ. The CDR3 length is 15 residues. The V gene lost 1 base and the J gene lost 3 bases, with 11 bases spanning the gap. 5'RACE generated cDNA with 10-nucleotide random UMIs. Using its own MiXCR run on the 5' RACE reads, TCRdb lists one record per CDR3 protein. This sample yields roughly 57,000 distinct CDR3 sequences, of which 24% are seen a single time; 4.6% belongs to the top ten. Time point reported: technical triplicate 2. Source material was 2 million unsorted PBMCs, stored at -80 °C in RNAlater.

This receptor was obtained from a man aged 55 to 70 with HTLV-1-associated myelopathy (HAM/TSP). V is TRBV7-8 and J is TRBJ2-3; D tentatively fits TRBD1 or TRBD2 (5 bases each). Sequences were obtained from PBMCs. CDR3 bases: TGTGCCAGCAGCTTAGAAGGGACGGATACAGATACGCAGTATTTT. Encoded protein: CASSLEGTDTDTQYF. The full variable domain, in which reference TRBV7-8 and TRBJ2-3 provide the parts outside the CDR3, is GAGVSQSPRYKVAKRGQDVALRCDPISGHVSLFWYQQALGQGPEFLTYFQNEAQLDKSGLPSDRFFAERPEGSVSTLKIQRTQQEDSAVYLCASSLEGTDTDTQYFGPGTRLTVL.